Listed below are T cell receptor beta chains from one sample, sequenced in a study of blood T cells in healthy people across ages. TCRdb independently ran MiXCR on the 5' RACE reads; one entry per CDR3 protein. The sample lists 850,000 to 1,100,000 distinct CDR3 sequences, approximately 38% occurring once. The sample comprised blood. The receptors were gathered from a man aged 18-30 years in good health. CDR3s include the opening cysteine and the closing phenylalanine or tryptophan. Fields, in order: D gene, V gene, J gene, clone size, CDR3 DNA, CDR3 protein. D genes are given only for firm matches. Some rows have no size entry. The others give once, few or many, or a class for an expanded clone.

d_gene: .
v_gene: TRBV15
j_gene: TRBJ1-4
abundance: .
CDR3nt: TGTGCCACCAGCCCCCAACTGACTAATGAAAAACTGTTTTTT
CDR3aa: CATSPQLTNEKLFF

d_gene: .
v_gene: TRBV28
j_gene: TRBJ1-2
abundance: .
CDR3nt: TGTGCCAGCAGCCCCCCTCTCCGGGTTCCCAATGGCTACACCTTC
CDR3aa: CASSPPLRVPNGYTF

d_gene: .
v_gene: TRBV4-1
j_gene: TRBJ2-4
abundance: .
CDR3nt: TGCGCCAGCAGCCGATCGCATGGGGGGCAGGCAAACATTCAGTACTTC
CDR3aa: CASSRSHGGQANIQYF

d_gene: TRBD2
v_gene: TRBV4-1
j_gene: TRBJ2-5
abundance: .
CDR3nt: TGCGCCAGCAGCCTCCGGACTAGCGGGGGGGAAGAGACCCAGTACTTC
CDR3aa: CASSLRTSGGEETQYF

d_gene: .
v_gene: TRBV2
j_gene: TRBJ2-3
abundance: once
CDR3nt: TGTGCCAGCAGTCGGGGCTCTTCAGATACGCAGTATTTT
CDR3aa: CASSRGSSDTQYF

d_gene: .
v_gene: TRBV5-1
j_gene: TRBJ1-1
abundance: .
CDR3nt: TGCGCCAGCAGCGAGGGCACAGGGTTGGGGAACACTGAAGCTTTCTTT
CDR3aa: CASSEGTGLGNTEAFF

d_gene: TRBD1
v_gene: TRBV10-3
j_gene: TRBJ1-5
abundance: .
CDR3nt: TGTGCCATCAGTGACGAGAACAGGGGCTCGAGTCAGCCCCAGCATTTT
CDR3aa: CAISDENRGSSQPQHF

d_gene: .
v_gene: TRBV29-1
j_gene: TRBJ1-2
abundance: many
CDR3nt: TGCAGCGTTGATTTACGTGAGAAGAAAGACTATGGCTACACCTTC
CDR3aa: CSVDLREKKDYGYTF

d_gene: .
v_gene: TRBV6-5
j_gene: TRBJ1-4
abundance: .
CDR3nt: TGTGCCAGCAGTTATTCGGGCAGGACTCCCAAGCGGAGTACTAATGAAAAACTGTTTTTT
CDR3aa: CASSYSGRTPKRSTNEKLFF

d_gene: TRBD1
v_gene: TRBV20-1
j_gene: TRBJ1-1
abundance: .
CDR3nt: TGCAGTGCTAGCTTTTTCGGCAGGGGGCTTACTGAAGCTTTCTTT
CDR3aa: CSASFFGRGLTEAFF

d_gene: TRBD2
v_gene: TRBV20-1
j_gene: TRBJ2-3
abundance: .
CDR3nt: TGCAGTGCTAGAGATAATGGACTAGCGGGGGGGTTTATGAATACGCAGTATTTT
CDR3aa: CSARDNGLAGGFMNTQYF

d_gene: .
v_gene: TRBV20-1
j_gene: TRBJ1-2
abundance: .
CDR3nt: TGCAGTGCTAGGATGGGGGTTTATGGCTACACCTTC
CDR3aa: CSARMGVYGYTF

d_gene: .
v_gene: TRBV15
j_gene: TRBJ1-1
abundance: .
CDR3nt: TGTGCCACCAGCAGAGAGATTCCAGGGGAGAACACTGAAGCTTTCTTT
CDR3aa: CATSREIPGENTEAFF

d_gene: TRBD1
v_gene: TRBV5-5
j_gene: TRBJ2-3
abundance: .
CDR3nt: TGTGCCAGCAGCTGGGACAGCGTTCCGAATACGCAGTATTTT
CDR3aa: CASSWDSVPNTQYF

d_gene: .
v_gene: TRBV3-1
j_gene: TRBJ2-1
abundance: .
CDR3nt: TGTGCCAGCAGCCAACGACTCCCGAGCTCCTACAATGAGCAGTTCTTC
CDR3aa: CASSQRLPSSYNEQFF

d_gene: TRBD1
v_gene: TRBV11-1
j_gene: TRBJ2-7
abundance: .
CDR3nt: TGTGCCAGCAGCACGGGACAGCGATACAATGAGCAGTACTTC
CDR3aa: CASSTGQRYNEQYF

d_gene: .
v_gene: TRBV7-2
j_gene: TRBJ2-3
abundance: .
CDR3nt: TGTGCCAGCAGCTTATCGGGCACGAGGCCCGTCACTAGCACAGATACGCAGTATTTT
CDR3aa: CASSLSGTRPVTSTDTQYF

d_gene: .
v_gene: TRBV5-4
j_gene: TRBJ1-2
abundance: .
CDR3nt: TGTGCCAGCAGCTCGGACCTCGAGGGCTACACCTTC
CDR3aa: CASSSDLEGYTF

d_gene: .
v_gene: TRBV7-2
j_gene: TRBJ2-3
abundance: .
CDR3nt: TGTGCCAGCAGCTTAGGTGGGGTCTCGGCCGATACGCAGTATTTT
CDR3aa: CASSLGGVSADTQYF

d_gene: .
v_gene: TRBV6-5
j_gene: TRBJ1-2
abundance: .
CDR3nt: TGTGCCAGCGGATTGGCAGGGAGGATGGGGGGCTACACCTTC
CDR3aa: CASGLAGRMGGYTF

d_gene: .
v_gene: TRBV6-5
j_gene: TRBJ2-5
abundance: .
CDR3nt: TGTGCCGCTAGCTTAGGGGAGACCCAGTACTTC
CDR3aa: CAASLGETQYF

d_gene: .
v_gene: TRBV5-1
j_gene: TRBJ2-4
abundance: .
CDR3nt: TGCGCCAGCAGCTTGGGATTGCTGGGGGCATCCAAAAACATTCAGTACTTC
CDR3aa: CASSLGLLGASKNIQYF

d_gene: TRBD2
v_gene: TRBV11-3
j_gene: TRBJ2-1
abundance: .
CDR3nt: TGTGCCAGCAGCTTTCGGGTAGCGGGGCTGAATGAGCAGTTCTTC
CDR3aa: CASSFRVAGLNEQFF

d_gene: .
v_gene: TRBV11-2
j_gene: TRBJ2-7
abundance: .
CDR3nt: TGTGCCAGCAGCTTAGAAAAGAGCTCCTACAATGAGCAGTACTTC
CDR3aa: CASSLEKSSYNEQYF

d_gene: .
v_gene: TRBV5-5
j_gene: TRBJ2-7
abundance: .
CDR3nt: TGTGCCAGCAGCGTTTGGTCGGGGGCATCCTACAATGAGCAGTACTTC
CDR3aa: CASSVWSGASYNEQYF

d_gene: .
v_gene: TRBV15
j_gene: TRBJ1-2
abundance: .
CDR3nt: TGTGCCACCAGCCGCACGGGATCCTACTATGGCTACACCTTC
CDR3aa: CATSRTGSYYGYTF

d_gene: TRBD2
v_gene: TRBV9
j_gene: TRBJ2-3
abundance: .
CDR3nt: TGTGCCAGCAGCGTAGGGGGACTAGTCCCAGATACGCAGTATTTT
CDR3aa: CASSVGGLVPDTQYF

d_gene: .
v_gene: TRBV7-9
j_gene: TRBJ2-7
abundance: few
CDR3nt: TGTGCCAGCAGCTTAAAGAATAGCTACGAGCAGTACTTC
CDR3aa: CASSLKNSYEQYF

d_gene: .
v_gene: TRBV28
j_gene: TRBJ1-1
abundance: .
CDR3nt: TGTGCCAGCACCCTAATAGGGGCCCCTGAAGCTTTCTTT
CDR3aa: CASTLIGAPEAFF

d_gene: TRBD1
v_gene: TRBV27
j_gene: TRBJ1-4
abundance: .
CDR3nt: TGTGCCAGCAGTCAAACCGGGACAGTCGGAGAAAAACTGTTTTTT
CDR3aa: CASSQTGTVGEKLFF

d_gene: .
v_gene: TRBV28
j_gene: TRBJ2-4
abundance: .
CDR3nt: TGTGCCAGTAGTTTTACCGCAGGCAAAAACATTCAGTACTTC
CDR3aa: CASSFTAGKNIQYF

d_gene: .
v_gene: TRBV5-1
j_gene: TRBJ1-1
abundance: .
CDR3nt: TGCGCCAGCAGCGCGGGACTGAAGAACACTGAAGCTTTCTTT
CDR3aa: CASSAGLKNTEAFF

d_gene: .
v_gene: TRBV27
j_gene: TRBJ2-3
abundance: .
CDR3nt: TGTGCCAGCAGTTTCGAACACAGCACAGATACGCAGTATTTT
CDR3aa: CASSFEHSTDTQYF

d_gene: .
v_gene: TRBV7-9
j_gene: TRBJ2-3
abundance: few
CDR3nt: TGTGCCAGCAGTTCGGGTATACAGATTCTTAGCACAGATACGCAGTATTTT
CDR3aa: CASSSGIQILSTDTQYF

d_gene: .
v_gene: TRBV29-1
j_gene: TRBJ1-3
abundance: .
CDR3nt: TGCAGCGTTGAAGACACCGACTCTGGAAACACCATATATTTT
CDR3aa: CSVEDTDSGNTIYF

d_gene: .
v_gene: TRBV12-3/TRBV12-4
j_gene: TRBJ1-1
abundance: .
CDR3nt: TGTGCCAGCAGTTTCGGGAATCGGTTGGGTGAAGCTTTCTTT
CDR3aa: CASSFGNRLGEAFF

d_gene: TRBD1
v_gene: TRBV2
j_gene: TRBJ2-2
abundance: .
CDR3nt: TGTGCATGTACGGAACAGGGGCTTGACACCGGGGAGCTGTTTTTT
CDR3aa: CACTEQGLDTGELFF

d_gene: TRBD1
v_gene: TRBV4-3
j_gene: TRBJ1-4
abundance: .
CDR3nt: TGCGCCAGCAGCCCCTACGGGGACAGGGACGGGGAAAAACTGTTTTTT
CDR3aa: CASSPYGDRDGEKLFF

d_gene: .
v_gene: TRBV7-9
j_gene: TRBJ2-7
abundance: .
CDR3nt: TGTGCCAGCAGCTACCGCCTTACCTGGACGGTTATCTACGAGCAGTACTTC
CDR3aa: CASSYRLTWTVIYEQYF

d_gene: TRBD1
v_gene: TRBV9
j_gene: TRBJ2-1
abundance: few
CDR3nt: TGTGCCAGCAGCGCAGGCCAGGGACAGTTCTACAATGAGCAGTTCTTC
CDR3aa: CASSAGQGQFYNEQFF

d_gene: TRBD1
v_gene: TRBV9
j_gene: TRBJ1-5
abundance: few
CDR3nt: TGTGCCAGCAGCTTGAATCCCAAGCAACAGGGGGAAAGCAATCAGCCCCAGCATTTT
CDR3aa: CASSLNPKQQGESNQPQHF

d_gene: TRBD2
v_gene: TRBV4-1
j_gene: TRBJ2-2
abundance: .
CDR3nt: TGCGCCAGCAGCCAAGCCCCATCCACGGGACTAGCGAACACCGGGGAGCTGTTTTTT
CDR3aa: CASSQAPSTGLANTGELFF